This T cell receptor (beta chain) stems from a study of CD8 T cells in Susac syndrome. Overall study findings and caveats: Susac syndrome CD4+ T cell repertoires showed no clonal expansion.

Points on this clonotype: Its antigen remains unidentified.

Reverse transcription of roughly 0.45 to 1 ug RNA used random hexamers. Via MiXCR, TCRdb re-called the immunoSEQ multiplex PCR reads, giving one row per CDR3 protein. The sample contains more than 110,000 distinct CDR3 sequences, just under 95% of which appear only once. Germline values: CDR1 DFQATT, CDR2 SNEGSKA (reference sequence). CDR3 length: 13 residues. V lost 4 bases and J 4 bases, leaving 14 bases between the germline ends. The sequenced target, TCR beta, came from blood CD8+ and CD4+ T cells. Sequenced sample: CD4+ T cells from PBMCs. The receptor comes from a human donor with Susac syndrome. The chain uses TRBV20-1 and TRBJ2-7; perhaps TRBD1 as D (6 bases). The DNA for the CDR3 is TGCAGTGCTAACCGGGACATGAATTACGAGCAGTACTTC. This gives the protein CSANRDMNYEQYF.